This TCR beta chain was profiled in a study of T-cell reconstitution after alpha-beta-depleted transplantation in children. Whole-study findings and limits: Some patients showed high day-60 TCRbeta diversity, which derived from surviving recipient T cells and thymic progenitors.

Using unique molecular identifiers, the investigators prepared the TCRbeta library. TCRdb used MiXCR to reprocess the PCR reads, holding one entry per CDR3 protein. The sample lists 200,000 to 250,000 distinct CDR3 sequences; about 11% were seen once. Trimming stripped 8 bases from V and 7 bases from J, with 9 bases between. Germline V gene lookup returns CDR1 MNHNY and CDR2 SVGAGI (reference sequence). This CDR3 region has 11 residues. This clonotype was detected ten times or more. Its antigen remains unknown. The sample consisted of PBMCs, taken before TCRalphabeta/CD19-depleted stem cell transplant. The chain carries TRBV6-6 and TRBJ2-1, with D possibly TRBD2 on 6 matching bases. This receptor was identified in a child less than two years old with acute myeloid leukemia, due to receive a stem cell transplant. In nucleotides, the CDR3 is TGTGCCAGCGTAGGGAGGAATGAGCAGTTCTTC. This translates into CASVGRNEQFF.